This is a list of T cell receptor beta chains from one sample in a study of cytomegalovirus exposure and HLA in healthy donors. Clones were sequenced by immunoSEQ multiplex PCR, and TCRdb holds only the in-frame ones, with some missing. Found here are 250,000 to 350,000 clones, roughly 87% of them singletons; the top ten hold about 1.2%. Material for sequencing was PBMCs. These receptor sequences come from a woman aged 25 to 39 in good health and CMV-seropositive. CDR3s include the opening cysteine and the closing phenylalanine or tryptophan. D genes are given only for firm matches. Size tells how often a clone was seen (once, few, many) or the class of an expanded clone, and some rows leave it out.

v_gene,j_gene,abundance,d_gene,CDR3nt,CDR3aa
TRBV6-5,TRBJ2-1,.,.,TGTGCCAGCATTGGCGAGGGCGGTGGGGCAATGGCGCAGTTCTTC,CASIGEGGGAMAQFF
TRBV2,TRBJ2-7,.,.,TGTGCCAGCCTATTAATGCAGAGGGGGAATGAGCAGTACTTC,CASLLMQRGNEQYF
TRBV28,TRBJ2-1,.,TRBD2,TGTGCCAGCAGTTTGGGGGGGGCCTACAATGAGCAGTTCTTC,CASSLGGAYNEQFF
TRBV5-1,TRBJ1-1,.,.,TGCGCCAGCAGCTTTACCCCTTTCTTT,CASSFTPFF
TRBV29-1,TRBJ2-4,.,.,TGCAGCGCCGGGCCCCGGCCAGACATTCAGTACTTC,CSAGPRPDIQYF
TRBV18,TRBJ2-3,.,TRBD2,TGTGCCAGCTCACTCTCCCTAGCGGGCCGGGGAGATACGCAGTATTTT,CASSLSLAGRGDTQYF
TRBV6-6,TRBJ1-6,once,TRBD1,TGTGCCAGCAGTTACGGGACAGGGGGCGGGGGGTCACCCCTCCACTTT,CASSYGTGGGGSPLHF
TRBV4-1,TRBJ2-7,once,.,TGCGCCAGCAGCCAAGACCCGGGGAGCTCCTACGAGCAGTACTTC,CASSQDPGSSYEQYF
TRBV6-1,TRBJ1-2,once,TRBD1,TGTGCCAGCAGACCAGGACAGGGAACCTATGGCTACACCTTC,CASRPGQGTYGYTF
TRBV4-1,TRBJ1-6,.,.,TGCGCCAGCAGCCAAGGTAGACAGAGCTCCTATAATTCACCCCTCCACTTT,CASSQGRQSSYNSPLHF
TRBV7-6,TRBJ1-1,.,TRBD1,TGTGCCAGCAGCCTGGACAGGAGAGAAGCTTTCTTT,CASSLDRREAFF
TRBV6-1,TRBJ2-3,.,.,TGTGCCAGCAGTGAATGGACAAGGGATACGCAGTATTTT,CASSEWTRDTQYF
TRBV7-9,TRBJ2-7,.,.,TGTGCCAGCAGCCCACCCGGCCAGGGGACGGGAGAGCAGTACTTC,CASSPPGQGTGEQYF